This T cell receptor (beta chain) was sequenced during a study of blood T cell repertoires in COVID-19. As for the study in general: Sample material is recorded as cDNA or gDNA derived from T cells, B-cell-depleted T cells, or PBMCs.

The CDR3 consists of 14 residues. V was clipped by 7 bases and J by 10 bases, with 19 bases between them. Germline V lookup: CDR1 LGHDT, CDR2 YNNKEL (reference sequence). Study processing details: Amplified reference gene primers provided the basis for estimating nucleated cell counts. Clones were read by immunoSEQ multiplex PCR, and TCRdb kept only the in-frame ones, dropping some. That table gives V, J and clone size, and the DNA gave D and trimming. This sample carries around 160,000 clones, approximately 85% of them seen once, and the ten largest clones take around 8%. The sequenced sample consisted of peripheral blood. The V and J genes are TRBV3-1 (or the pseudogene TRBV3-2) and TRBJ1-4; D unresolved. The clonotype originates from a woman aged 55-75 years with COVID-19, enrolled during active disease. CDR3 protein: CASTPRGIPRKLFF. CDR3 sequence (DNA): TGTGCCAGCACCCCTCGAGGGATTCCCCGAAAACTGTTTTTT.